The T cell receptor beta chain under discussion was sequenced for a study of PD-1 blockade in classical Hodgkin lymphoma (dated by TCRdb to 2018 to 2021). At the level of the whole study: Nivolumab dosing was 3 mg/kg intravenously every 2 weeks, continuing until either disease progression or unacceptable toxicity. A peripheral blood immune signature of response to PD-1 blockade in classical Hodgkin lymphoma was defined using TCR beta sequencing and CyTOF. Broader findings and caveats from the paper: Trial patients with a complete response had baseline diversity similar to that of newly diagnosed patients, while partial responders and progressors had significantly lower diversity. Patients starting nivolumab less than 1 year after ASCT had lower diversity and were excluded from later analyses to avoid confounding by immune reconstitution. Newly diagnosed patients were reported to have lower baseline TCR diversity than healthy donors, and relapsed/refractory patients were reported to have lower baseline TCR diversity still. By C4D1, a significant rise was seen in CD4+ TCR diversity but not in CD8+ TCR diversity (p=0.0027 vs p=0.16), and the rise was most apparent among complete responders (p=0.02). The study covered only a single clinical trial cohort, and the causes of the repertoire differences, possibly disease activity or prior therapy, were still not defined.

The meaning of the sample's time point label: cycle 2 day 1 (C2D1) of nivolumab. All trial patients had relapsed after autologous stem cell transplantation, with cohorts A, B and C differing in prior brentuximab vedotin exposure. A total of over 50 patients with relapsed/refractory classical Hodgkin lymphoma made up the trial cohort, and each patient's best overall response was complete response, partial response or progressive disease. Single-agent nivolumab was administered to trial patients in the multi-cohort phase II CheckMate 205 trial. An independent review committee assessed best overall response by applying the 2007 International Working Group response criteria. Trial PBMCs were collected just before the start of nivolumab (C1D1) and during therapy at cycle 2 day 1 and cycle 4 day 1. After peripheral blood was drawn into 8 mL Vacutainer Cell Preparation Tubes, PBMCs were isolated by centrifugation and then cryopreserved.

The CDR3 contains 16 residues, cysteine and phenylalanine counted. Solely the CDR3 DNA is kept, with 48 bases framed from the first base. V is cut back by 2 bases and J by 3 bases, with 1 base in the junction unmatched. CDR1 and CDR2 (SGHDN, FVKESK) derive from the germline V gene. The Qiagen DNeasy kit was used to extract genomic DNA from unsorted PBMCs and from the negatively selected CD4+ and CD8+ fractions. Amplification of TCR beta CDR3 regions was done by immunoSEQ multiplex PCR with primers that anneal to V and J segments. A synthetic immune receptor repertoire was used to minimize amplification bias, and any residual bias was removed computationally once sequencing was done. The study's own analysis went as follows. Custom Python scripts were used to quantify repertoire diversity as the Shannon entropy index. The unsorted, CD4+ and CD8+ repertoires were each analyzed separately, with the exception of combined analyses, where CD4+ and CD8+ sequences were merged in silico. Clonal expansion was defined as a frequency increase of at least 2-fold after treatment compared with C1D1, and clones undetected at baseline were assigned a pseudocount of 0.5. Singleton clones were defined as clones with 0 or 1 copy at C1D1, and non-singleton clones were defined as clones with 2 or more copies. Clones expanded in unsorted samples were annotated as CD4+, CD8+ or unknown by matching protein sequences in sorted samples from the same patient. Wilcoxon tests on paired samples were used to test diversity changes from C1D1 to C4D1. In TCRdb, the immuneACCESS table is reduced to in-frame sequences with V and J assigned. These tables do not hold every clone; where another copy was compared, an unresolved V gene accounts for under half, and the others remain unexplained. Clone size and the V and J calls come from that table; the DNA yielded D and trimming. For this sample the table gives about 94,000 clones, of which 75% to 90% were detected only once. The ten most abundant clones make up around 11% of the sample.

This clone was counted a single time. The target of this receptor is not known. One base away there is no much larger clone; base qualities are not given. This TCR was recovered from a human donor with classical Hodgkin lymphoma. The chain is made from TRBV14 and TRBJ2-2, and 12 bases in between align with TRBD2. The starting material was peripheral blood mononuclear cells (PBMCs), obtained before the second cycle of nivolumab. The CDR3 protein is CASSQLAGGYTGELFF. The DNA sequence follows: TGTGCCAGCAGCCAACTAGCGGGAGGGTACACCGGGGAGCTGTTTTTT. Beyond the CDR3, the reference TRBV14 and TRBJ2-2 genes provide the residues; the full variable domain reads: EAGVTQFPSHSVIEKGQTVTLRCDPISGHDNLYWYRRVMGKEIKFLLHFVKESKQDESGMPNNRFLAERTGGTYSTLKVQPAELEDSGVYFCASSQLAGGYTGELFFGEGSRLTVL.